Listed here are 30 T cell receptor beta chains from one sample, sequenced in a study of blood T cell repertoires in COVID-19. The table came from immunoSEQ multiplex PCR; TCRdb's copy has only in-frame clones and leaves some out. This table holds roughly 77,000 clones, around four fifths found once. The sequenced material came from peripheral blood. The receptors originated from a human donor in a cohort sampled during active COVID-19.

V is TRBV9 and J is TRBJ1-6; D not resolved. The V gene lost 0 bases and the J gene lost 9 bases, with 10 bases spanning the gap. From germline, CDR1 is SGDLS and CDR2 YYNGEE. The CDR3 has 14 amino acids. CDR3 loop: CASSVGVPGSPLHF. The CDR3 coding sequence is TGTGCCAGCAGCGTAGGGGTTCCGGGTTCACCCCTCCACTTT.

This clone has more than one count but fewer than ten. The chain uses TRBV4-1 and TRBJ1-5; D ambiguous. The germline CDR1 and CDR2 sequences are MGHRA and YSYEKL. The CDR3 is 15 residues long. V lost 2 bases, J lost 2 bases, and 10 bases lay in between. In DNA form, the CDR3 reads TGCGCCAGCAGCCAAACAGTCCAGGGCAATCAGCCCCAGCATTTT. Its translation: CASSQTVQGNQPQHF.

The table lists this clone with a few counts. This chain joins TRBV9 and TRBJ1-5, with a weak D call TRBD1 (6 bases). The CDR3 has 15 amino acids. V lost 0 bases, J lost 5 bases, and 12 bases lay in between. The germline gives CDR1 SGDLS, CDR2 YYNGEE. The CDR3 spells CASSVAGTSDQPQHF. DNA for the CDR3: TGTGCCAGCAGCGTAGCTGGGACATCGGATCAGCCCCAGCATTTT.

V usage is TRBV7-9 and J usage is TRBJ2-7; possible D gene TRBD2, 6 bases. Germline V gives CDR1 SEHNR, CDR2 FQNEAQ (reference sequence). The V gene lost 6 bases and the J gene lost 8 bases, with 20 bases spanning the gap. This CDR3 comprises 14 residues. CDR3 region: CASRGGHRDGKQYF. The CDR3 DNA follows: TGTGCCAGCAGGGGGGGTCACCGGGACGGGAAGCAGTACTTC.

The CDR3 DNA follows: TGTGCCAGTAGCAGGGGGTCTGGGGCCAACGTCCTGACTTTC. Encoded protein: CASSRGSGANVLTF. V is TRBV19 and J is TRBJ2-6; 7 nucleotides agree with TRBD1. V was pared by 6 bases and J by 1 base, with 0 bases of the junction left unmatched. The V gene's germline CDR1 is LNHDA and CDR2 SQIVND (reference sequence). The CDR3 spans 14 residues.

V usage is TRBV30 and J usage is TRBJ2-4; 7 positions agree with TRBD1. V dropped 3 bases and J dropped 1; count of bases not matched to a gene: 15. This CDR3 is 18 amino acids long. Germline values: CDR1 GTSNPN, CDR2 SVGIG (reference sequence). The CDR3 bases are TGTGCCTGGAGCCACGCCAGGGGGACCGCCTTGGCCAAAAACATTCAGTACTTC. This sequence encodes CAWSHARGTALAKNIQYF.

V gene TRBV18 combines with J gene TRBJ1-1; possible D gene TRBD1, 6 bases. V was shortened by 6 bases and J by 5 bases, with 16 bases between the two germline ends. CDR3 length equals 14 residues. Looked up from germline, CDR1 is KGHSH and CDR2 is LQKENI. In nucleotides, the CDR3 is TGTGCCAGCTCCCCGAAACAGGGAGGGACTGAAGCTTTCTTT. As protein: CASSPKQGGTEAFF. Drawing the rest from reference TRBV18 and TRBJ1-1, the complete variable domain is NAGVMQNPRHLVRRRGQEARLRCSPMKGHSHVYWYRQLPEEGLKFMVYLQKENIIDESGMPKERFSAEFPKEGPSILRIQQVVRGDSAAYFCASSPKQGGTEAFFGQGTRLTVV.

V and J are TRBV30 and TRBJ1-2, with 12 bases aligning to TRBD1. The germline V gene encodes CDR1 GTSNPN and CDR2 SVGIG (reference sequence). The CDR3 runs 14 residues. J gave up 4 bases and V 3 bases, and 3 bases lay outside the gene matches. CDR3 in amino acids: CAWRGTGGSYGYTF. Here the CDR3 DNA reads TGTGCCTGGAGGGGGACAGGGGGCTCCTATGGCTACACCTTC.

The V gene is TRBV28, the J gene TRBJ2-7, with a tentative D call TRBD1 (5 bases). The CDR3 runs to 17 residues. Germline values: CDR1 MDHEN, CDR2 SYDVKM. The V gene lost 3 bases and the J gene lost 5 bases, with 23 bases spanning the gap. The CDR3 is CASSFSTKGLSLNEQYF. The CDR3 DNA sequence: TGTGCCAGCAGTTTTTCCACTAAGGGGCTTTCTTTGAACGAGCAGTACTTC. The full variable domain, completed using reference TRBV28 and TRBJ2-7, is DVKVTQSSRYLVKRTGEKVFLECVQDMDHENMFWYRQDPGLGLRLIYFSYDVKMKEKGDIPEGYSVSREKKERFSLILESASTNQTSMYLCASSFSTKGLSLNEQYFGPGTRLTVT.

The V and J genes are TRBV4-3 and TRBJ2-5; 12 positions match TRBD2. V was pared by 1 base and J by 4 bases, with 4 bases of the junction left unmatched. Germline V CDR1 and CDR2: LGHNA, YSLEER. The CDR3 is made up of 16 amino acids. DNA for the CDR3: TGCGCCAGCAGCCAAGGACTAGCGGGGGCCCTAGAGACCCAGTACTTC. It translates to CASSQGLAGALETQYF.

This chain connects TRBV7-9 to TRBJ1-2; no reliable D call. Germline V gives CDR1 SEHNR, CDR2 FQNEAQ (reference sequence). This CDR3 has 12 residues. The V end was cut by 3 bases, the J end by 2 bases, with 4 bases between. The chain's CDR3 is CASSFQNYGYTF. The CDR3 nucleotides read TGTGCCAGCAGCTTCCAGAACTATGGCTACACCTTC.

The chain has TRBV27 and TRBJ2-1; 8 nucleotides agree with TRBD2. This CDR3 spans 15 amino acids. Per germline, CDR1 MNHEY and CDR2 SMNVEV (reference sequence). Trimming cost V 5 bases and J 6 bases; bases outside gene matches: 9. The CDR3 nucleotides read TGTGCCAGCAGTGATACGGGGGGGAGGCGCAATGAGCAGTTCTTC. Translated, it gives CASSDTGGRRNEQFF.

This clone was seen a single time. This chain joins TRBV4-1 and TRBJ1-1, with a tentative D call TRBD1 (6 bases). From germline, CDR1 is MGHRA and CDR2 YSYEKL. Trimming left V 4 bases short and J 1 base short, with 10 bases between. The CDR3 is made up of 14 amino acids. CDR3: CASSPIGGNTEAFF. The CDR3 nucleotides are TGCGCCAGCAGCCCTATAGGGGGGAACACTGAAGCTTTCTTT.

This clone was picked up one time. The chain recombines TRBV19 with TRBJ2-5; possible D gene TRBD1, 6 bases. Trimming pared 2 bases from V and 1 base from J, leaving 17 bases between. This CDR3 is 17 amino acids long. Looked up from germline, CDR1 is LNHDA and CDR2 is SQIVND (reference sequence). The CDR3 region has the DNA TGTGCCAGTAGTATAAGGCCCCTGGCAGGGGTCCAAGAGACCCAGTACTTC. Encoded protein: CASSIRPLAGVQETQYF. The variable domain in full, completed from reference TRBV19 and TRBJ2-5, reads DGGITQSPKYLFRKEGQNVTLSCEQNLNHDAMYWYRQDPGQGLRLIYYSQIVNDFQKGDIAEGYSVSREKKESFPLTVTSAQKNPTAFYLCASSIRPLAGVQETQYFGPGTRLLVL.

This clone was observed once. The J gene is TRBJ1-2, the V gene TRBV28, with 7 positions matching TRBD1. There are 13 residues in the CDR3. With V trimmed by 7 bases and J by 4 bases, 6 bases remained unmatched. Looked up from germline, CDR1 is MDHEN and CDR2 is SYDVKM. In DNA, the CDR3 is TGTGCCAGCAACATGGGACAGTTCTATGGCTACACCTTC. As protein: CASNMGQFYGYTF.

The chain is built from TRBV14 and TRBJ2-7; D gene uncertain. Germline V lookup: CDR1 SGHDN, CDR2 FVKESK. There are 11 residues in the CDR3. V gave up 4 bases and J gave up 3 bases, with 4 bases separating them. This chain's CDR3 is CASSRSYEQYF. As DNA, the CDR3 is TGTGCCAGCAGCCGGAGCTACGAGCAGTACTTC.

J is TRBJ2-5 and V is TRBV4-1, with 10 bases fitting TRBD1. The CDR3 is 16 residues long. Germline V gives CDR1 MGHRA, CDR2 YSYEKL. Trimming at V came to 0 bases and at J to 6 bases, leaving 7 bases not matched to a gene. The CDR3 loop reads CASSQETTGGGKTQYF. The CDR3 bases are TGCGCCAGCAGCCAAGAAACGACAGGGGGCGGGAAGACCCAGTACTTC.

This clone occurred once. The rearrangement uses TRBV5-1 and TRBJ1-1; weak D call: TRBD1 (6 bases). Trimming removed 0 bases at V and 2 bases at J, with 14 bases between. This CDR3 is built from 16 residues. Per germline, CDR1 SGHRS and CDR2 YFSETQ. For the CDR3, the DNA is TGCGCCAGCAGCTTGGCCAGGGGCCAAACTAACACTGAAGCTTTCTTT. It translates to CASSLARGQTNTEAFF.

The chain combines TRBV4-3 with TRBJ2-3; 7 bases fit TRBD1. The CDR3 is 16 residues long. In germline, CDR1 is LGHNA, CDR2 YSLEER. The V gene end was trimmed by 4 bases and the J gene end by 0 bases; junction bases not matched to a gene: 7. This chain's CDR3 is CASSRRDSPSTDTQYF. CDR3 nucleotides: TGCGCCAGCAGCCGCAGGGACAGCCCGAGCACAGATACGCAGTATTTT.

This sequence joins TRBV5-1 and TRBJ2-5; D is possibly TRBD2 (5 bases). This CDR3 has 16 amino acids. Trimming stripped 7 bases from V and 5 bases from J, with 24 bases between. CDR1 is SGHRS, CDR2 YFSETQ, per germline. The CDR3 sequence: CASGPELETHAETQYF. As DNA, the CDR3 is TGCGCCAGCGGCCCCGAACTAGAAACCCATGCGGAGACCCAGTACTTC.

The chain couples TRBV30 to TRBJ1-1; D may be TRBD1 (5 bases). The length of the CDR3 is 13 residues. Trimming stripped 2 bases from V and 2 bases from J, with 9 bases between. Germline V gene data show CDR1 as GTSNPN and CDR2 as SVGIG (reference sequence). This chain's CDR3 is CAWSSDTNTEAFF. The CDR3, as DNA: TGTGCCTGGAGTTCGGACACCAACACTGAAGCTTTCTTT.

The chain couples TRBV5-1 to TRBJ2-7; 9 bases fit TRBD1. This CDR3 is 14 amino acids long. V was pared by 2 bases and J by 7 bases, with 7 bases of the junction left unmatched. Germline CDR1 is SGHRS and CDR2 is YFSETQ. In DNA, the CDR3 is TGCGCCAGCAGCTTATGGACAGGGGTGGGGGAGCAGTACTTC. It codes for CASSLWTGVGEQYF. The complete variable domain, with remaining parts taken from reference TRBV5-1 and TRBJ2-7, reads KAGVTQTPRYLIKTRGQQVTLSCSPISGHRSVSWYQQTPGQGLQFLFEYFSETQRNKGNFPGRFSGRQFSNSRSEMNVSTLELGDSALYLCASSLWTGVGEQYFGPGTRLTVT.

This chain uses TRBV4-1 with TRBJ2-3, with 11 bases identical to TRBD2. The junction had 18 bases not matched to a gene; V was cut back by 4 bases and J by 0 bases. The CDR3 covers 21 residues. Germline assignment: CDR1 MGHRA and CDR2 YSYEKL. Here the CDR3 reads CASSRRAASGGTPTSTDTQYF. CDR3 coding DNA: TGCGCCAGCAGCCGAAGGGCAGCTAGCGGGGGGACCCCAACTAGCACAGATACGCAGTATTTT.

The CDR3 reads CASSLRGQAPGYTF. In nucleotides, the CDR3 is TGTGCCAGCAGCTTAAGAGGACAGGCTCCCGGCTACACCTTC. This chain connects TRBV7-2 to TRBJ1-2, with 7 bases fitting TRBD1. The CDR3 totals 14 residues. Losses at the gene ends were 2 bases for V and 8 bases for J; bases not matched to a gene: 8. CDR1 is SGHTA, CDR2 FQGNSA, per germline.

The chain is built from TRBV5-1 and TRBJ2-1, with D perhaps matching TRBD2 (5 bases). CDR1 SGHRS and CDR2 YFSETQ come from the germline V gene. The CDR3 has 11 residues. With 0 bases removed from V and 11 bases from J, the gap between germline ends came to 6 bases. CDR3 in amino acids: CASSLDGKQFF. Here the CDR3 DNA reads TGCGCCAGCAGCTTGGACGGGAAGCAGTTCTTC.

This clone appeared a single time. The V gene is TRBV6-5, the J gene TRBJ1-5, with 7 bases fitting TRBD1. CDR1 and CDR2 from the germline V gene are MNHEY and SVGAGI. V shed 6 bases, J shed 4 bases, and the junction held 6 bases outside the gene matches. The CDR3 is 14 amino acids. CDR3: CASSLSGGNQPQHF. The CDR3 DNA reads TGTGCCAGCAGCCTCTCAGGGGGAAATCAGCCCCAGCATTTT.

The chain employs TRBV6-2 or TRBV6-3 and TRBJ2-7; TRBD2 aligns across 8 bases. Germline CDR1 MNHEY, CDR2 SVGEGT. This CDR3 is 15 amino acids long. V lost 6 bases, J lost 2 bases, and 9 bases stayed unmatched. CDR3 DNA sequence: TGTGCCAGCAGCCCGGGAGGGCGCAGCGCCTACGAGCAGTACTTC. This codes for CASSPGGRSAYEQYF.

V usage is TRBV2 and J usage is TRBJ2-7; D ambiguous. CDR3 length equals 12 residues. Germline lookup yields CDR1 SNHLY and CDR2 FYNNEI. Between the trimmed V and J ends, which lost 6 bases and 0 bases, there was a span of 6 bases. The CDR3 protein is CASRDNSYEQYF. CDR3 DNA: TGTGCCAGCAGAGACAACTCCTACGAGCAGTACTTC.

The V and J genes are TRBV5-1 and TRBJ2-1; D is perhaps TRBD1 (6 bases). Looked up from germline, CDR1 is SGHRS and CDR2 is YFSETQ. The CDR3 sequence is 15 residues long. Trimming removed 4 bases from V and 0 bases from J, with 11 bases in between. The CDR3 coding sequence is TGCGCCAGCAGCACCACAGGGAACTCCTACAATGAGCAGTTCTTC. It specifies CASSTTGNSYNEQFF.

This chain uses TRBV9 with TRBJ1-1; tentative D call: TRBD1 (6 bases). Germline V CDR1 and CDR2: SGDLS, YYNGEE. Trimming shortened V by 4 bases and J by 0 bases, and 13 bases separated the two germline ends. There are 15 residues in the CDR3. CDR3 coding DNA: TGTGCCAGCAGCCCCTGGACAGTCATGAACACTGAAGCTTTCTTT. Protein product: CASSPWTVMNTEAFF.